These 20 T cell receptor beta chains were all obtained from the same sample, sequenced in a study of spatial heterogeneity in lung cancer. TCRdb recomputed calls from the 5' RACE reads with MiXCR, one row per CDR3 protein. The table has around 7,000 distinct CDR3 sequences, about 6.7% seen once; the top ten hold around 77%. The time point is: sample taken at primary tumor resection. Sequencing was performed on PBMCs, taken at surgery. These receptors originate from a male donor with early-stage non-small cell lung cancer.

The table lists this clonotype with a few counts. V usage is TRBV28 and J usage is TRBJ1-2; a weak D match, TRBD1 (5 bases). This CDR3 is 15 amino acids long. V was trimmed by 1 base and J by 4 bases, leaving 13 bases between them. The germline gives CDR1 MDHEN, CDR2 SYDVKM. CDR3 sequence reads: CASSLLGREFYGYTF. CDR3 bases: TGTGCCAGCAGTTTATTGGGCAGGGAGTTCTATGGCTACACCTTC.

This clonotype was recorded at least ten times. This chain joins TRBV5-1 and TRBJ2-5; D gene uncertain. This CDR3 contains 15 residues. Germline CDR1 and CDR2: SGHRS and YFSETQ. Trimming took off 0 bases at V and 3 bases at J, with 12 bases between the two ends. CDR3 nucleotides: TGCGCCAGCAGCTTGGCCAGTCAGACCGAAGAGACCCAGTACTTC. This codes for CASSLASQTEETQYF.

This clonotype has ten or more counts. The V gene is TRBV11-3, the J gene TRBJ2-1; 10 positions match TRBD2. V lost 0 bases and J lost 5; bases outside the gene matches: 1. Germline CDR1 is SGHNT and CDR2 is YENEEA. This CDR3 spans 15 amino acids. The CDR3 DNA follows: TGTGCCAGCAGCTTAGAAACTAGCGGGGACAATGAGCAGTTCTTC. As protein: CASSLETSGDNEQFF.

This clonotype has a count of ten or more. This sequence joins TRBV20-1 and TRBJ2-6; 10 bases match TRBD1. The CDR3 has 16 residues. Germline CDR1 and CDR2: DFQATT and SNEGSKA (reference sequence). Trimming took 2 bases from V and 3 from J; bases not matched to a gene: 4. The CDR3 sequence: CSARRTGGFGANVLTF. For the CDR3, the DNA is TGCAGTGCTAGACGGACAGGGGGGTTTGGGGCCAACGTCCTGACTTTC.

This clonotype was seen at least ten times. The J gene is TRBJ1-1, the V gene TRBV7-2; a weak D match, TRBD1 (6 bases). The CDR3 runs to 14 residues. V dropped 5 bases and J dropped 7 bases, with 17 bases sitting between them. CDR1 SGHTA and CDR2 FQGNSA come from the germline V gene. CDR3 nucleotide sequence: TGTGCCAGCAGCCAAGACAGTGGGGGCGGTGAAGCTTTCTTT. This translates into CASSQDSGGGEAFF.

This clonotype qualifies as medium-sized (0.01 to 0.1%). V is TRBV10-2 and J is TRBJ1-6; 11 bases fit TRBD1. There are 17 residues in the CDR3. V gave up 2 bases and J gave up 7 bases; unmatched junction bases: 7. Germline V gene data show CDR1 as WSHSY and CDR2 as SAAADI. In nucleotides, the CDR3 is TGCGCCAGCAGTGAGGCAACGGGACAGGGGGAAAATTCACCCCTCCACTTT. This sequence encodes CASSEATGQGENSPLHF.

This clonotype was found many times. The chain is built from TRBV25-1 and TRBJ2-1; D gene unclear. Germline V gene lookup returns CDR1 MGHDK and CDR2 SYGVNS. V was pared by 4 bases and J by 0 bases, with 7 bases between. The CDR3 has 14 amino acids. CDR3 protein: CASSVPSSYNEQFF. The DNA of the CDR3 is TGTGCCAGCAGTGTTCCGAGCTCCTACAATGAGCAGTTCTTC. The whole variable domain, remainder taken from reference TRBV25-1 and TRBJ2-1, is EADIYQTPRYLVIGTGKKITLECSQTMGHDKMYWYQQDPGMELHLIHYSYGVNSTEKGDLSSESTVSRIRTEHFPLTLESARPSHTSQYLCASSVPSSYNEQFFGPGTRLTVL.

This clonotype was found a few times. This chain uses TRBV3-1 with TRBJ2-2; 7 bases map to TRBD2. This CDR3 is 14 amino acids long. The J segment lost 7 bases and the V segment lost 3 bases, leaving 5 bases of the junction unmatched. The germline V gene encodes CDR1 LGHDT and CDR2 YNNKEL (reference sequence). DNA for the CDR3: TGTGCCAGCAGCCATTCCCCGGGGGGCGGGGAGCTGTTTTTT. Amino acid sequence: CASSHSPGGGELFF.

Ten or more counts support this clonotype. The chain employs TRBV7-9 and TRBJ1-6; D ambiguous. The CDR3 spans 12 residues. V was trimmed by 1 base and J by 13 bases, leaving 8 bases between them. Germline V CDR1 and CDR2: SEHNR, FQNEAQ (reference sequence). The CDR3 loop reads CASSLDQAPLHF. The CDR3, as DNA: TGTGCCAGCAGCTTAGACCAGGCCCCCCTCCACTTT.

At least ten counts were recorded for this clonotype. The chain combines TRBV27 with TRBJ1-5; 7 nucleotides line up with TRBD1. The V gene end was trimmed by 6 bases and the J gene end by 1 base; junction bases not matched to a gene: 3. This CDR3 is 14 amino acids long. Germline V gene sequence: CDR1 MNHEY, CDR2 SMNVEV (reference sequence). CDR3 in amino acids: CASSEGASNQPQHF. The CDR3 DNA is TGTGCCAGCAGCGAGGGGGCAAGCAATCAGCCCCAGCATTTT.

This clonotype has a count of ten or more. In DNA, the CDR3 is TGTGCCAGCAGTGAAGCGCTCTTCATAGCTACTCAAGAGACCCAGTACTTC. Its protein is CASSEALFIATQETQYF. The chain is built from TRBV2 and TRBJ2-5; no reliable D call. The CDR3 contains 17 residues. The V and J ends lost 0 bases and 2 bases respectively, with 16 bases between them. Germline V gives CDR1 SNHLY, CDR2 FYNNEI. The whole variable domain, filled in from reference TRBV2 and TRBJ2-5, reads EPEVTQTPSHQVTQMGQEVILRCVPISNHLYFYWYRQILGQKVEFLVSFYNNEISEKSEIFDDQFSVERPDGSNFTLKIRSTKLEDSAMYFCASSEALFIATQETQYFGPGTRLLVL.

This clonotype was counted ten times or more. This sequence joins TRBV6-4 and TRBJ2-1; D remains ambiguous. V shed 4 bases and J shed 5 bases, with 9 bases lying between them. CDR1 and CDR2 (germline): MRHNA, SNTAGT. The CDR3 sequence is 13 residues long. CDR3: CASSGTANNEQFF. As DNA, the CDR3 is TGTGCCAGCAGTGGGACGGCCAACAATGAGCAGTTCTTC.

This clonotype was seen repeatedly, ten times or more. V is TRBV7-9 and J is TRBJ2-7, with 7 bases that match TRBD1. The CDR3 sequence is 13 residues long. Germline V lookup: CDR1 SEHNR, CDR2 FQNEAQ (reference sequence). V lost 5 bases to trimming and J lost 6 bases; unmatched junction nucleotides: 7. CDR3 sequence (DNA): TGTGCCAGCAGCAGTGACAGGGCTGGCGAGCAGTACTTC. Encoded protein: CASSSDRAGEQYF.

With regard to this clonotype: This may arise from a read error, as a much more abundant clone is one base away. J is TRBJ2-4 and V is TRBV3-1; D not resolved. Germline CDR1 and CDR2: LGHDT and YNNKEL (reference sequence). The CDR3 runs 14 residues. The V end was cut by 2 bases, the J end by 9 bases, with 14 bases between. CDR3 sequence reads: CASSQSKFEPIQYF. For the CDR3, the DNA is TGTGCCAGCAGCCAAAGTAAATTTGAGCCCATTCAGTACTTC.

This clonotype was counted ten times or more. The chain couples TRBV24-1 to TRBJ2-7; D gene ambiguous. Germline-derived CDR1 and CDR2 are KGHDR and SFDVKD. Trimming removed 1 base from V and 7 bases from J, with 7 bases in between. The CDR3 totals 12 residues. Written as DNA, the CDR3 is TGTGCCACCAGTGATTTATCTGGAGAGCAGTACTTC. Translated, it gives CATSDLSGEQYF.

The table lists this clonotype with many counts. The chain's CDR3 is CASSLGQLSPLHF. Written as DNA, the CDR3 is TGTGCCAGCAGCTTGGGACAGCTTTCACCCCTCCACTTT. This rearrangement joins TRBV7-9 to TRBJ1-6; 7 nucleotides match TRBD1. The CDR3 length is 13 residues. Germline-derived CDR1 and CDR2 are SEHNR and FQNEAQ (reference sequence). After removal of 3 bases from V and 9 bases from J, the junction contained 2 bases not matched to a gene. The whole variable domain, remainder taken from reference TRBV7-9 and TRBJ1-6, is DTGVSQNPRHKITKRGQNVTFRCDPISEHNRLYWYRQTLGQGPEFLTYFQNEAQLEKSRLLSDRFSAERPKGSFSTLEIQRTEQGDSAMYLCASSLGQLSPLHFGNGTRLTVT.

This clonotype appeared many times. The rearrangement links TRBV9 to TRBJ1-1, with 7 bases that match TRBD1. Trimming cost V 4 bases and J 2 bases; bases outside gene matches: 14. CDR1 and CDR2 (germline): SGDLS, YYNGEE. The CDR3 extends over 17 amino acids. The CDR3 DNA sequence: TGTGCCAGCAGCCAACGAGTTGGCGGACAGGTCAACACTGAAGCTTTCTTT. Encoded protein: CASSQRVGGQVNTEAFF. Supplemented by reference TRBV9 and TRBJ1-1, the full variable domain reads DSGVTQTPKHLITATGQRVTLRCSPRSGDLSVYWYQQSLDQGLQFLIQYYNGEERAKGNILERFSAQQFPDLHSELNLSSLELGDSALYFCASSQRVGGQVNTEAFFGQGTRLTVV.

In this sample, this clonotype turned up many times. The genes are TRBV18 and TRBJ1-3, with D hard to call. The germline V and J ends were trimmed by 2 bases and 0 bases, with 8 bases remaining between them. The CDR3 consists of 15 residues. Germline-derived CDR1 and CDR2 are KGHSH and LQKENI. This CDR3 is CASSPMGSSGNTIYF. The DNA of the CDR3 is TGTGCCAGCTCACCAATGGGGAGCTCTGGAAACACCATATATTTT.

This clonotype has a count of ten or more. The chain has TRBV5-6 and TRBJ2-5; D might be TRBD1 (5 bases). This CDR3 has 15 amino acids. V lost 4 bases, J lost 6 bases, and 19 bases lay in between. Germline CDR1 and CDR2: SGHDT and YYEEEE. CDR3: CASSPTAGFGKTQYF. CDR3 nucleotide sequence: TGTGCCAGCAGCCCCACCGCAGGGTTCGGAAAGACCCAGTACTTC.

In its sample, this clonotype was seen many times. The rearrangement links TRBV15 to TRBJ2-5; TRBD1 agrees at 8 bases. J was trimmed by 5 bases and V by 5 bases; bases with no gene match: 4. CDR1 and CDR2 (germline): LNHNV, YYDKDF (reference sequence). The CDR3 spans 13 residues. CDR3 region: CATSLGQVETQYF. For the CDR3, the DNA is TGTGCCACCAGCTTGGGACAGGTGGAGACCCAGTACTTC. The variable domain in full, with the rest retrieved from reference TRBV15 and TRBJ2-5, is DAMVIQNPRYQVTQFGKPVTLSCSQTLNHNVMYWYQQKSSQAPKLLFHYYDKDFNNEADTPDNFQSRRPNTSFCFLDIRSPGLGDTAMYLCATSLGQVETQYFGPGTRLLVL.